A single sample gave rise to the 5 T cell receptor beta chains below, sequenced in a study of T cells after yellow fever vaccination. TCRdb reanalysed the 5' RACE reads using MiXCR and keeps one entry per CDR3 protein. The data hold around 350,000 distinct CDR3 sequences, with 6.2% observed a single time. Sequenced here: PBMCs, sampled 5 days after the yellow fever booster vaccination. These receptors originate from a man aged 25 to 45 who received the YFV17D yellow fever vaccine.

The chain links TRBV20-1 to TRBJ2-7; 12 bases are shared with TRBD2. Trimming cost V 6 bases and J 0 bases; bases outside gene matches: 3. Germline CDR1 DFQATT, CDR2 SNEGSKA (reference sequence). The CDR3 runs 14 residues. CDR3 DNA sequence: TGCAGTGCCGCGGGACTAGCGGGCTCCTACGAGCAGTACTTC. Protein: CSAAGLAGSYEQYF.

This clonotype has ten or more counts. The chain carries TRBV20-1 and TRBJ2-3; D possibly corresponds to TRBD2 (6 bases). V shed 7 bases and J shed 5 bases, with 16 bases lying between them. Germline CDR1 is DFQATT and CDR2 is SNEGSKA (reference sequence). The CDR3 contains 13 residues. CDR3 residues: CSGGTPGGDTQYF. CDR3 in DNA: TGCAGTGGTGGGACTCCCGGAGGAGATACGCAGTATTTT.

A few counts support this clonotype. The chain is built from TRBV6-5 and TRBJ1-4; no reliable D call. Trimming removed 0 bases from V and 7 bases from J, with 12 bases in between. Germline V gene sequence: CDR1 MNHEY, CDR2 SVGAGI. The CDR3 runs 15 residues. CDR3 nucleotide sequence: TGTGCCAGCAGTTACTCGACCGGGTATGGTGAAAAACTGTTTTTT. Translated, it gives CASSYSTGYGEKLFF.

This clonotype was seen repeatedly, ten times or more. The chain couples TRBV12-3 or TRBV12-4 to TRBJ1-1; D is unclear. This CDR3 comprises 12 residues. V lost 6 bases and J lost 0, with 5 bases in between. CDR3 sequence (DNA): TGTGCCAGCAGACCGATGAACACTGAAGCTTTCTTT. Residues: CASRPMNTEAFF.

This clonotype was seen more than once but under ten times. CDR3: CASSLRGTDPSTDTQYF. In DNA form, the CDR3 reads TGTGCCAGCAGCCTTAGAGGGACGGACCCCTCCACAGATACGCAGTATTTT. The chain recombines TRBV3-1 with TRBJ2-3; either TRBD1 or TRBD2 may fit D (5 bases each). The germline V gene has CDR1 LGHDT and CDR2 YNNKEL (reference sequence). The CDR3 loop spans 17 amino acids. V lost 4 bases and J 2 bases, leaving 19 bases between the germline ends.